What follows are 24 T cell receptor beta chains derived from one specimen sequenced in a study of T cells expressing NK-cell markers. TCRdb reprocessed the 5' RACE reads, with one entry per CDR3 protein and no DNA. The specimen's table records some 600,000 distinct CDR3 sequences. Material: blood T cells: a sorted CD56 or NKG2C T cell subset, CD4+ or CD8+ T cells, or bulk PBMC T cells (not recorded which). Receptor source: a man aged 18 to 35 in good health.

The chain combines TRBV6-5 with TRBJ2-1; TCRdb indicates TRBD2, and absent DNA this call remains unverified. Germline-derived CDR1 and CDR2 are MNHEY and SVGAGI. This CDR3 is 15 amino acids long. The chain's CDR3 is CASSHGIAAYNEQFF.

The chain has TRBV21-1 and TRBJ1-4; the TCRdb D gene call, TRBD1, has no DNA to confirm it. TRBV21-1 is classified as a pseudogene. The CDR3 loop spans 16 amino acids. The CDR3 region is CASSKGGADQNEKLFF.

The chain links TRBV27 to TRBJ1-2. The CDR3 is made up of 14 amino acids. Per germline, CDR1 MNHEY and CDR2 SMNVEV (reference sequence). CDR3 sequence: CASSPLGGRVGYTF.

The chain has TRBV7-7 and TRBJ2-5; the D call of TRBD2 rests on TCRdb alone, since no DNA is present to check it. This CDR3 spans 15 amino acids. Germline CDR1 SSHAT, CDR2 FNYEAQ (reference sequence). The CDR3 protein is CASSLAGGEKETQYF.

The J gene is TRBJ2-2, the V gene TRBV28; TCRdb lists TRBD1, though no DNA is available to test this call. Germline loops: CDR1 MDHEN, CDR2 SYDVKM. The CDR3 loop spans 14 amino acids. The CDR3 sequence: CASVAGRNTGELFF. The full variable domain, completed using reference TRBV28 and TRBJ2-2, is DVKVTQSSRYLVKRTGEKVFLECVQDMDHENMFWYRQDPGLGLRLIYFSYDVKMKEKGDIPEGYSVSREKKERFSLILESASTNQTSMYLCASVAGRNTGELFFGEGSRLTVL.

This CDR3 reads CASSHSWCGSYNEQFF. This chain joins TRBV23-1 and TRBJ2-1. TRBV23-1 is classed as an ORF, of uncertain function. The CDR3 consists of 16 residues.

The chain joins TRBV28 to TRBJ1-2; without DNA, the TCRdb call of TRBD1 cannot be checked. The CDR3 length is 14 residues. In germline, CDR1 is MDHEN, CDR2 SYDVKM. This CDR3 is CASRLQGGHYGYTF.

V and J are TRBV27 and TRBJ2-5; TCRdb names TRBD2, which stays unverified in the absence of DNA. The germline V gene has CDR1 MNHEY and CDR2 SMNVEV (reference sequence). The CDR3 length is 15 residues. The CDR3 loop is CASSLTLAGVETQYF.

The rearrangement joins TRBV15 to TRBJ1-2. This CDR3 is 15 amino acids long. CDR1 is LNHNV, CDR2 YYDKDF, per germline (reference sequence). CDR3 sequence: CATSAKGRRNGGYTF.

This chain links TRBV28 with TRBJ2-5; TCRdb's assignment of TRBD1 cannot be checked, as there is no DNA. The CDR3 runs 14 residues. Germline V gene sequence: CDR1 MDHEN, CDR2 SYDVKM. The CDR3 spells CASSKGWDQETQYF.

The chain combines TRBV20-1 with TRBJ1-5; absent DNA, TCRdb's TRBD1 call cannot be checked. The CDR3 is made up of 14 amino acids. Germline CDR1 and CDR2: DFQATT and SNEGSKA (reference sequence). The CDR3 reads CSARVGQGNQPQHF.

CDR3: CSARDRTLRAEQFF. The V gene is TRBV20-1, the J gene TRBJ2-1; there is no DNA to check the TCRdb D call of TRBD2. The CDR3 has 14 amino acids. Germline V gives CDR1 DFQATT, CDR2 SNEGSKA (reference sequence).

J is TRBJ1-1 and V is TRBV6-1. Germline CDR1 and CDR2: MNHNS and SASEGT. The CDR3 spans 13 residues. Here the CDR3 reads CASRRNRNTEAFF.

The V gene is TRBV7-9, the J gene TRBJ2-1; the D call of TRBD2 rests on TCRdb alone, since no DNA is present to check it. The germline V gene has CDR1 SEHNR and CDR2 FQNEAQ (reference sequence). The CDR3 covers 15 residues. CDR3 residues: CASSSRLAGGREQFF.

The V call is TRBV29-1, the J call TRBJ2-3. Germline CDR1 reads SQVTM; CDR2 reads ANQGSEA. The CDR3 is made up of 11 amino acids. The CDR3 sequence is CSVVVSDTQYF.

The CDR3 here is CASSPTTSAQETQYF. The V call is TRBV12-3 or TRBV12-4, the J call TRBJ2-5; TCRdb designates TRBD2, a call that cannot be tested without DNA. The CDR3 is made up of 15 amino acids.

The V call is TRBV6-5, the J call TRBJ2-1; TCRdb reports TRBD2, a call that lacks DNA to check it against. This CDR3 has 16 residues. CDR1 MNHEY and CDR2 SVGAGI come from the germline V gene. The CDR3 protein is CASSTRRLAAYNEQFF.

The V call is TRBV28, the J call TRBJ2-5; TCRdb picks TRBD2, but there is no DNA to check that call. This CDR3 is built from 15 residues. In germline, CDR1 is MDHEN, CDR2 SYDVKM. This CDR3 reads CASSLFAGGGETQYF. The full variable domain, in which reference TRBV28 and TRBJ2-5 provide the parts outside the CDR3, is DVKVTQSSRYLVKRTGEKVFLECVQDMDHENMFWYRQDPGLGLRLIYFSYDVKMKEKGDIPEGYSVSREKKERFSLILESASTNQTSMYLCASSLFAGGGETQYFGPGTRLLVL.

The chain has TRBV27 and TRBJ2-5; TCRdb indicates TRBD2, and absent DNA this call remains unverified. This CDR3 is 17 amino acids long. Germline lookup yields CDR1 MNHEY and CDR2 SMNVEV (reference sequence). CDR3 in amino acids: CASSPHRLAEGRETQYF.

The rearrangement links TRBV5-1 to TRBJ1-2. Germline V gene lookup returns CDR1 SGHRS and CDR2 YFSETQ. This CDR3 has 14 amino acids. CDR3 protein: CASSLGVMGSGYTF.

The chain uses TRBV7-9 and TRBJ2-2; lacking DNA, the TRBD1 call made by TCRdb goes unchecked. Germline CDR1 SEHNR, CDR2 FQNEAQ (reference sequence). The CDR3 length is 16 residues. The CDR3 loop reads CASSPPTGQNTGELFF.

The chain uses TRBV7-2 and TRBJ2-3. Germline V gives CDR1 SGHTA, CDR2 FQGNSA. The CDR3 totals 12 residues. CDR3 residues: CASSLDGDTQYF.

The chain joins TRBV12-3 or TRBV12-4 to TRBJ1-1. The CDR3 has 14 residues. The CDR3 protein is CASSFWQLNTEAFF.

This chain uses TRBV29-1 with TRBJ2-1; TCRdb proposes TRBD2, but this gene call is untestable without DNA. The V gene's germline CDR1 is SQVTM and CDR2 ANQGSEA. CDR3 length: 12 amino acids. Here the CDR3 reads CSVFDGSYEQFF.